One sample yielded the 9 T cell receptor beta chains listed below, sequenced in a study of human T cells and chemical hapten exposure. This sample's time point: patch test 2, 6 weeks after DPC sensitization. Documented treatment: therapeutic diphenylcyclopropenone sensitization with weekly scalp DPC. Each CDR3 protein gets one entry after TCRdb re-called the RACE reads with MiXCR. Of 330,000 or so distinct CDR3 sequences listed, around 6% are singletons. The sequences come from whole blood, collected in connection with sensitization to the hapten diphenylcyclopropenone (DPC). Every receptor here comes from a woman in her late teens or twenties with alopecia areata. Some clones in this sample may be carry-over from other donors' samples.

This clonotype has ten or more counts. The J gene is TRBJ1-4, the V gene TRBV6-5, with no clear D. The germline V gene encodes CDR1 MNHEY and CDR2 SVGAGI. This CDR3 contains 14 residues. V dropped 5 bases and J dropped 7 bases, with 14 bases sitting between them. The CDR3 protein is CASSERGVGEKLFF. The DNA of the CDR3 is TGTGCCAGCAGTGAGCGGGGAGTGGGTGAAAAACTGTTTTTT.

There are many counts of this clonotype. Here the CDR3 reads CASSQQGGDQPQHF. CDR3 sequence (DNA): TGTGCCAGCAGTCAACAGGGAGGGGATCAGCCCCAGCATTTT. V usage is TRBV2 and J usage is TRBJ1-5, with D tentatively TRBD1 (6 bases). Trimming took off 5 bases at V and 5 bases at J, with 13 bases between the two ends. Germline CDR1 is SNHLY and CDR2 is FYNNEI. The CDR3 covers 14 residues.

This chain uses TRBV9 with TRBJ1-3; D ambiguous. CDR3 length equals 14 residues. Germline CDR1 SGDLS, CDR2 YYNGEE. Trimming removed 1 base at V and 1 base at J, with 6 bases between. The CDR3 sequence is CASSVLGSGNTIYF. CDR3 DNA sequence: TGTGCCAGCAGCGTACTGGGTTCTGGAAACACCATATATTTT.

This clonotype was observed many times. The chain couples TRBV27 to TRBJ1-5, with 7 nucleotides matching TRBD1. There are 14 residues in the CDR3. Per germline, CDR1 MNHEY and CDR2 SMNVEV (reference sequence). V was pared by 4 bases and J by 4 bases, with 4 bases of the junction left unmatched. The CDR3 region is CASSSGQLNQPQHF. In DNA form, the CDR3 reads TGTGCCAGCAGTTCGGGACAGCTGAATCAGCCCCAGCATTTT.

This clonotype was detected only a few times. The chain couples TRBV6-6 to TRBJ2-3; a weak D match, TRBD1 (5 bases). The CDR3 is 14 residues long. Germline V gene lookup returns CDR1 MNHNY and CDR2 SVGAGI (reference sequence). Trimming took off 7 bases at V and 5 bases at J, with 16 bases between the two ends. Here the CDR3 reads CASTTLGAGDTQYF. CDR3 nucleotides: TGTGCCAGCACCACCCTAGGGGCTGGAGATACGCAGTATTTT.

The V call is TRBV21-1, the J call TRBJ2-7; the DNA was not compared with TRBD1, the D call given in the table. TRBV21-1 is described as a pseudogene. CDR3 length equals 16 residues. The CDR3 region has the DNA TGTGCCAGCAGCCCCGAGGGACAGGTTATCTCCTACGAGCAGTACTTC. It yields the protein CASSPEGQVISYEQYF.

This clonotype occurred many times. The chain is built from TRBV12-3 or TRBV12-4 and TRBJ2-2, with 8 bases matching TRBD1. The length of the CDR3 is 15 residues. V gave up 7 bases and J gave up 5 bases; unmatched junction bases: 9. The CDR3 nucleotides read TGTGCCAGCACCCCACGGACAGGGAGGACCGGGGAGCTGTTTTTT. It encodes CASTPRTGRTGELFF.

This clonotype was detected ten times or more. The chain combines TRBV2 with TRBJ1-1; D possibly corresponds to TRBD1 (5 bases). Deletions cut 0 bases from V and 4 bases from J, with 12 bases between. The CDR3 is 15 amino acids. The V gene's germline CDR1 is SNHLY and CDR2 FYNNEI. As DNA, the CDR3 is TGTGCCAGCAGTGAAGCTGGCGCAGGGTTCACTGAAGCTTTCTTT. Amino acids: CASSEAGAGFTEAFF.

This clonotype turned up a few times. CDR3 in DNA: TGTGCCAGCAGTGATCGGGGGGCGGCAGCTGGAAACACCATATATTTT. This gives the protein CASSDRGAAAGNTIYF. The rearrangement links TRBV6-1 to TRBJ1-3; perhaps TRBD1 as D (6 bases). V was pared by 3 bases and J by 2 bases, with 14 bases between. The CDR3 runs 16 residues. Germline lookup yields CDR1 MNHNS and CDR2 SASEGT.